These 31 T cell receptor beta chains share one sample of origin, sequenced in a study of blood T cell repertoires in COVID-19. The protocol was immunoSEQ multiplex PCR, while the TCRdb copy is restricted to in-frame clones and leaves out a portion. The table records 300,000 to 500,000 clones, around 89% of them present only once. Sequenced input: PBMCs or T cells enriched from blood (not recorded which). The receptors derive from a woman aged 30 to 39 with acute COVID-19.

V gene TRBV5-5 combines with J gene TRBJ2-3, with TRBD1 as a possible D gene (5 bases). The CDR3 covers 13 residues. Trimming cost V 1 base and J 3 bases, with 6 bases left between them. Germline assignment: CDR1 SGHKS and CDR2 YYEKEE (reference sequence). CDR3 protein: CASSLPGTDTQYF. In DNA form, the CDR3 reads TGTGCCAGCAGCTTGCCAGGGACAGATACGCAGTATTTT.

CDR3 protein: CASSFSRHLNYGYTF. The CDR3 DNA sequence: TGTGCCAGCAGCTTCAGCAGACACCTTAACTATGGCTACACCTTC. The chain has TRBV7-9 and TRBJ1-2, with D unresolved. CDR3 length equals 15 residues. CDR1 and CDR2 from the germline V gene are SEHNR and FQNEAQ (reference sequence). The V end was cut by 3 bases, the J end by 1 base, with 12 bases between.

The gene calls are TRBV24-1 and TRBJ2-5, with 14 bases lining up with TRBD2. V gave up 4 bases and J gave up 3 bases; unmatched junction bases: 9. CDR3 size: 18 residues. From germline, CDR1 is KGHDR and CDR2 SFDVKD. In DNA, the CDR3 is TGTGCCACCAGTGACCCTCCCGGGACTAGCGGGGGCGAAGAGACCCAGTACTTC. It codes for CATSDPPGTSGGEETQYF.

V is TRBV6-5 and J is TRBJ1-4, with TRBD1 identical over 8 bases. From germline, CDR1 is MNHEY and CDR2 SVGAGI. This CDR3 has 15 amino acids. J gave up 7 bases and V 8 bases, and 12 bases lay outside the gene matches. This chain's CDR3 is CASQNSGGLGEKLFF. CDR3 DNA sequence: TGTGCCAGCCAAAATTCAGGGGGCCTCGGTGAAAAACTGTTTTTT.

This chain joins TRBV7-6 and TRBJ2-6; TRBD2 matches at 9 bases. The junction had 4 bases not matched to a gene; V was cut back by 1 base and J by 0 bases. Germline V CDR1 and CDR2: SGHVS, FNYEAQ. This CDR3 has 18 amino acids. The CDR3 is CASSLGAGGFSGANVLTF. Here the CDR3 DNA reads TGTGCCAGCAGCTTAGGAGCGGGGGGCTTCTCTGGGGCCAACGTCCTGACTTTC.

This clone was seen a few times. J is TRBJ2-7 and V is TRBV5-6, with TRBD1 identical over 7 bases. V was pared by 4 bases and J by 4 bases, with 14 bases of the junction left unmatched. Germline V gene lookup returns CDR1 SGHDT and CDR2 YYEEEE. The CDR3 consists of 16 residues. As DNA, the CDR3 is TGTGCCAGCAGCCGCCCCCTGACAGGGCTGCGGTACGAGCAGTACTTC. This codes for CASSRPLTGLRYEQYF.

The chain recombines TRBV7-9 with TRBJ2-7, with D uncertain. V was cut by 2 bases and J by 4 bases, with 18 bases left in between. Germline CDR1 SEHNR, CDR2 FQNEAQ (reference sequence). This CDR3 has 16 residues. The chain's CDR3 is CASSLFRGAPSYEQYF. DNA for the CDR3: TGTGCCAGCAGCTTATTCCGCGGCGCTCCTTCTTACGAGCAGTACTTC.

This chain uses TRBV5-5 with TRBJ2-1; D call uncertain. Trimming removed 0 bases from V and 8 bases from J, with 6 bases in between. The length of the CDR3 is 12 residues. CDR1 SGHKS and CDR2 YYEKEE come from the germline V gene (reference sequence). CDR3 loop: CASSLDFYEQFF. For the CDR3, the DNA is TGTGCCAGCAGCTTGGACTTTTATGAGCAGTTCTTC. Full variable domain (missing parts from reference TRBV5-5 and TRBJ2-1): DAGVTQSPTHLIKTRGQQVTLRCSPISGHKSVSWYQQVLGQGPQFIFQYYEKEERGRGNFPDRFSARQFPNYSSELNVNALLLGDSALYLCASSLDFYEQFFGPGTRLTVL.

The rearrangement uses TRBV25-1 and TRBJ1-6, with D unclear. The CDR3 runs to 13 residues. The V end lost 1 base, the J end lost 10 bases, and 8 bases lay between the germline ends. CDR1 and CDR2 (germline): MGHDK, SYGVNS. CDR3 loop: CASSESPESPLHF. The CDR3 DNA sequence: TGTGCCAGCAGTGAATCGCCAGAATCACCCCTCCACTTT.

The CDR3 reads CASSDPTQDRGGHGYTF. CDR3 coding DNA: TGTGCCAGCAGTGACCCTACTCAAGACAGGGGAGGGCATGGCTACACCTTC. The rearrangement joins TRBV6-4 to TRBJ1-2, with 8 bases fitting TRBD1. This CDR3 is 17 amino acids long. Germline CDR1 reads MRHNA; CDR2 reads SNTAGT. V lost 2 bases to trimming and J lost 6 bases; unmatched junction nucleotides: 14.

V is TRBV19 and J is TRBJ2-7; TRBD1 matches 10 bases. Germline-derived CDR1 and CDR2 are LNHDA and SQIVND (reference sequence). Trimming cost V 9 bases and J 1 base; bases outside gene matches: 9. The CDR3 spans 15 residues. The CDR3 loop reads CARPPGQGKSYEQYF. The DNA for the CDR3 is TGTGCCAGGCCTCCGGGACAGGGGAAGTCCTACGAGCAGTACTTC.

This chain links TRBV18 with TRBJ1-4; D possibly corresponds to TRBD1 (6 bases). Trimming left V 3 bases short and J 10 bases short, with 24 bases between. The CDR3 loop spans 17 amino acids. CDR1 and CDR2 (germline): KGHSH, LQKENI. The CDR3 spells CASSPMDSEGSGGKLFF. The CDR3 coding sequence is TGTGCCAGCTCACCGATGGACAGTGAGGGGTCTGGGGGAAAACTGTTTTTT.

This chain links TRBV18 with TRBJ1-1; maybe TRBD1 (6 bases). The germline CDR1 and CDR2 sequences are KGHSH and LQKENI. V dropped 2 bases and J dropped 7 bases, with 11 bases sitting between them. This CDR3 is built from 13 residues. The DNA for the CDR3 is TGTGCCAGCTCACCAGGGTTAGGGGGTGAAGCTTTCTTT. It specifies CASSPGLGGEAFF.

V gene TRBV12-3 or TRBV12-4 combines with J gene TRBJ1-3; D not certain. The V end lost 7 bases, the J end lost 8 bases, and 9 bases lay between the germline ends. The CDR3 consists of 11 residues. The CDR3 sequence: CASTDKHTIYF. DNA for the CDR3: TGTGCCAGCACCGACAAGCACACCATATATTTT.

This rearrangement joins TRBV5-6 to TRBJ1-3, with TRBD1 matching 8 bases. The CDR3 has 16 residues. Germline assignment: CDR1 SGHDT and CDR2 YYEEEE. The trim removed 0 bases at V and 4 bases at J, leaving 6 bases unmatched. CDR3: CASSLGSGTGGNTIYF. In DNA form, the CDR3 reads TGTGCCAGCAGCTTGGGCTCAGGGACAGGCGGAAACACCATATATTTT.

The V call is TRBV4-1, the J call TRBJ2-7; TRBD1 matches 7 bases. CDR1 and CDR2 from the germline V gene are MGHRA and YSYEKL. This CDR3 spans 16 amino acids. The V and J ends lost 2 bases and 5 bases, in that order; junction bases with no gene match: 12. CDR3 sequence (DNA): TGCGCCAGCAGCCAAAACCCGGGACAGTTGTTCCACGAGCAGTACTTC. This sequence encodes CASSQNPGQLFHEQYF.

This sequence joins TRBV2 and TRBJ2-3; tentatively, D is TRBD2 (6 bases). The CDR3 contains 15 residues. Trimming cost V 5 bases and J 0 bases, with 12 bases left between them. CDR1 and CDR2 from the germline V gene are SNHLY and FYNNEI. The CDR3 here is CASSTPGLSTDTQYF. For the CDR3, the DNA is TGTGCCAGCAGTACCCCGGGACTGAGCACAGATACGCAGTATTTT.

Here the CDR3 DNA reads TGTGCCAGCAGCTTGGAGGGACTAGCTCCCTACGAGCAGTACTTC. As protein: CASSLEGLAPYEQYF. The V gene is TRBV5-6, the J gene TRBJ2-7, with 9 positions matching TRBD2. The junction had 3 bases not matched to a gene; V was cut back by 0 bases and J by 2 bases. CDR1 SGHDT and CDR2 YYEEEE come from the germline V gene. CDR3 length: 15 residues.

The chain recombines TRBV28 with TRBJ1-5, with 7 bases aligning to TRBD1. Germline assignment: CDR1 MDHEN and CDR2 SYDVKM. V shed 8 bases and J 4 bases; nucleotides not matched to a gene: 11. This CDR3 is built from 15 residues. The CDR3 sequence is CASAAGGLRNQPQHF. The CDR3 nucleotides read TGTGCCAGCGCGGCAGGGGGGCTCCGAAATCAGCCCCAGCATTTT.

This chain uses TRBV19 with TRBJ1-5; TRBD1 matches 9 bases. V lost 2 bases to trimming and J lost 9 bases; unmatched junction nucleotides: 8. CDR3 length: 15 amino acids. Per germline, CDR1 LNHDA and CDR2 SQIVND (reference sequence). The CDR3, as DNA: TGTGCCAGTAGTATAAACGGGGGGACAGGGCTGCCCCAGCATTTT. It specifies CASSINGGTGLPQHF.

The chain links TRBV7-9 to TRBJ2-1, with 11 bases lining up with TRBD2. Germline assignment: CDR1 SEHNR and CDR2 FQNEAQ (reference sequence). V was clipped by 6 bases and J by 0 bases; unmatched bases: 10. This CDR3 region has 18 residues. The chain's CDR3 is CASSYGLAGVSSYNEQFF. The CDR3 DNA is TGTGCCAGCAGTTACGGACTAGCGGGCGTTAGCTCCTACAATGAGCAGTTCTTC.

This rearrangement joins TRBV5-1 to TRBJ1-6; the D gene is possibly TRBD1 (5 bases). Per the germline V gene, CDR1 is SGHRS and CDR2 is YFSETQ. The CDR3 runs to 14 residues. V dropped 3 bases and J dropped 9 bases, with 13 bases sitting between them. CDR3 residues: CASSSKGSGSPLHF. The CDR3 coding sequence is TGCGCCAGCAGCTCGAAGGGGTCCGGTTCACCCCTCCACTTT.

Written as DNA, the CDR3 is TGTGCCATCAGTGACCATGGGACTAGCTATGAGCAGTTCTTC. It codes for CAISDHGTSYEQFF. This chain joins TRBV10-3 and TRBJ2-1, with 9 nucleotides matching TRBD2. The CDR3 has 14 residues. The germline CDR1 and CDR2 sequences are ENHRY and SYGVKD. After removal of 3 bases from V and 8 bases from J, the junction contained 5 bases not matched to a gene.

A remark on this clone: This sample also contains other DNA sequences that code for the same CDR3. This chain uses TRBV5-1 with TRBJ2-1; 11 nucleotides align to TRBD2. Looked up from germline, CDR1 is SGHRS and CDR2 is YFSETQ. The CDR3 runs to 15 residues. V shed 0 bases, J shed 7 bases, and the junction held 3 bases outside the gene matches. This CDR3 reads CASSLVAGGPNEQFF. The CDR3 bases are TGCGCCAGCAGCTTGGTAGCGGGGGGGCCTAATGAGCAGTTCTTC.

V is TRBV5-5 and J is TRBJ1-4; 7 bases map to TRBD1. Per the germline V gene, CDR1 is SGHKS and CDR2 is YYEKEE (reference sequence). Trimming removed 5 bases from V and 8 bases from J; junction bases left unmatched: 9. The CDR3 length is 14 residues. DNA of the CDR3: TGTGCCAGCAGTTCGACAGGGCGGTTCGAAAAACTGTTTTTT. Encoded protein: CASSSTGRFEKLFF.

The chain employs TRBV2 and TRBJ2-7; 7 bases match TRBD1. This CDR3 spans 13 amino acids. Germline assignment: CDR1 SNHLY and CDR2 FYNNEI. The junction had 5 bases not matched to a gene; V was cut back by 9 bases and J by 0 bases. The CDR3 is CARRRDSSYEQYF. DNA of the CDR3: TGTGCCAGGAGACGGGACAGCTCCTACGAGCAGTACTTC.

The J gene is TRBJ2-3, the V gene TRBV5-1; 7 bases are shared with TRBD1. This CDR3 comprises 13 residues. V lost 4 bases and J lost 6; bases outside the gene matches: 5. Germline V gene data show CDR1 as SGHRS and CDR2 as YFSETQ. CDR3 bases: TGCGCCAGCAGCGATACAGGGGAGGATACGCAGTATTTT. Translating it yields CASSDTGEDTQYF. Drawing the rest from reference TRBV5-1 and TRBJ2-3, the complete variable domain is KAGVTQTPRYLIKTRGQQVTLSCSPISGHRSVSWYQQTPGQGLQFLFEYFSETQRNKGNFPGRFSGRQFSNSRSEMNVSTLELGDSALYLCASSDTGEDTQYFGPGTRLTVL.

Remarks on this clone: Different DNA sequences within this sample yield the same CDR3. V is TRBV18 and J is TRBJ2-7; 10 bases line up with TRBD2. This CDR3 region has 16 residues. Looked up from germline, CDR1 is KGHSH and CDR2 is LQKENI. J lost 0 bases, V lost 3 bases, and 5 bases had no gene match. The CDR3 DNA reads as TGTGCCAGCTCACCGGGTCTAGCGGGAGTCTCCTACGAGCAGTACTTC. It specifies CASSPGLAGVSYEQYF.

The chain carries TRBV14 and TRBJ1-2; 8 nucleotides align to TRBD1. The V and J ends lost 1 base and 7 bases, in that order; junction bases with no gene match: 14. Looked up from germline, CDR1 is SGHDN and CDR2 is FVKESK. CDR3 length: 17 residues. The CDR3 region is CASSQADGGRGRGGYTF. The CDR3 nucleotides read TGTGCCAGCAGCCAAGCGGATGGTGGCAGGGGGCGAGGTGGCTACACCTTC.

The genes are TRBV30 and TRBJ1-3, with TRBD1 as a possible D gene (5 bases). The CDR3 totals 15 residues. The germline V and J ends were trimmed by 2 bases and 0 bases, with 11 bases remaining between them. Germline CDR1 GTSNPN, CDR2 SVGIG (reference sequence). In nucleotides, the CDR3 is TGTGCCTGGAGTTCCGACAGTTTCTCTGGAAACACCATATATTTT. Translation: CAWSSDSFSGNTIYF. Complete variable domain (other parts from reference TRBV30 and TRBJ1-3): SQTIHQWPATLVQPVGSPLSLECTVEGTSNPNLYWYRQAAGRGLQLLFYSVGIGQISSEVPQNLSASRPQDRQFILSSKKLLLSDSGFYLCAWSSDSFSGNTIYFGEGSWLTVV.

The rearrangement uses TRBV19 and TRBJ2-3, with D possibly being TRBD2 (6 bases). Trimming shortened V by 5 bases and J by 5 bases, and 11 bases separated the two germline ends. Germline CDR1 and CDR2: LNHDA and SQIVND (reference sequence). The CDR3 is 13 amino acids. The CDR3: CASSRGFGDTQYF. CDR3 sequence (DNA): TGTGCCAGTAGTCGGGGGTTTGGAGATACGCAGTATTTT.